These 5 T cell receptor beta chains came from one sample sequenced in a study of blood T cell repertoires in COVID-19. The assay was immunoSEQ multiplex PCR, and TCRdb's table has in-frame clones only and misses some. The repertoire has about 320,000 clones, roughly 90% of them found once; the top ten carry less than 4%. The sequenced sample consisted of PBMCs or T cells enriched from blood (not recorded which). The receptors stem from a young woman who had been exposed to COVID-19.

V usage is TRBV2 and J usage is TRBJ1-2; D is possibly TRBD1 (5 bases). Trimming left V 4 bases short and J 3 bases short, with 9 bases between. Germline V gene lookup returns CDR1 SNHLY and CDR2 FYNNEI. This CDR3 region has 13 residues. CDR3 DNA sequence: TGTGCCAGCAGTGGCTCAGGGTACTATGGCTACACCTTC. This gives the protein CASSGSGYYGYTF.

The chain uses TRBV7-9 and TRBJ2-1, with 8 bases identical to TRBD1. The ends lost 1 base at V and 5 bases at J; junction bases unmatched: 4. This CDR3 has 15 amino acids. CDR1 is SEHNR and CDR2 is FQNEAQ in the germline V gene (reference sequence). The CDR3 DNA sequence: TGTGCCAGCAGCTTAGGACAGGGGATGGACAATGAGCAGTTCTTC. Translated: CASSLGQGMDNEQFF. The variable domain in full, with the rest retrieved from reference TRBV7-9 and TRBJ2-1, is DTGVSQNPRHKITKRGQNVTFRCDPISEHNRLYWYRQTLGQGPEFLTYFQNEAQLEKSRLLSDRFSAERPKGSFSTLEIQRTEQGDSAMYLCASSLGQGMDNEQFFGPGTRLTVL.

This clone has only one observation. The J gene is TRBJ1-5, the V gene TRBV12-3 or TRBV12-4, with D unclear. Deletions cut 8 bases from V and 7 bases from J, with 9 bases between. The CDR3 loop spans 11 amino acids. CDR3 sequence reads: CASGQEQPQHF. The CDR3 DNA reads TGTGCCAGCGGGCAAGAACAGCCCCAGCATTTT.

The sample holds one count of this clone. The rearrangement joins TRBV5-1 to TRBJ1-2, with 7 bases aligning to TRBD1. CDR1 is SGHRS and CDR2 is YFSETQ in the germline V gene. The CDR3 length is 13 residues. Unmatched junction bases numbered 8, after V lost 4 bases and J lost 8 bases. The CDR3 sequence is CASSLDRVFGYTF. The CDR3 nucleotides read TGCGCCAGCAGCCTAGACAGGGTATTCGGCTACACCTTC.

The gene calls are TRBV5-4 and TRBJ2-7, with 8 nucleotides matching TRBD1. This CDR3 region has 14 residues. Germline V lookup: CDR1 SGHNT, CDR2 YYREEE (reference sequence). V dropped 5 bases and J dropped 3; count of bases not matched to a gene: 7. The CDR3 sequence is CASSLGQGFYEQYF. The CDR3 bases are TGTGCCAGCAGTTTAGGACAGGGATTCTACGAGCAGTACTTC.